The 25 T cell receptor beta chains listed next were all sequenced from one sample in a study of control samples from healthy donors and cancer patients. The table came from immunoSEQ multiplex PCR; TCRdb's copy has only in-frame clones and leaves some out. The table lists fewer than 200,000 clones, around nine tenths of them singletons, with 1.2% to 1.5% in the top ten. The sample comprised blood. The source of these receptors is a man aged 25-40 years in good health.

The rearrangement uses TRBV5-6 and TRBJ1-6; 7 bases line up with TRBD1. V trimming: 0 bases; J trimming: 9 bases; junction bases outside the gene matches: 3. The CDR3 is 14 residues long. The germline CDR1 and CDR2 sequences are SGHDT and YYEEEE. The CDR3 protein is CASSLDRGTSPLHF. CDR3 in DNA: TGTGCCAGCAGCTTGGACAGGGGTACTTCACCCCTCCACTTT.

This chain connects TRBV5-1 to TRBJ1-1, with a tentative D call TRBD1 (5 bases). Germline V gene lookup returns CDR1 SGHRS and CDR2 YFSETQ. CDR3 size: 13 residues. V was trimmed by 4 bases and J by 2 bases, leaving 9 bases between them. CDR3 DNA sequence: TGCGCCAGCAGCCCGGGGGGTAACACTGAAGCTTTCTTT. Amino acids: CASSPGGNTEAFF. Full variable domain (remainder filled in from reference TRBV5-1 and TRBJ1-1): KAGVTQTPRYLIKTRGQQVTLSCSPISGHRSVSWYQQTPGQGLQFLFEYFSETQRNKGNFPGRFSGRQFSNSRSEMNVSTLELGDSALYLCASSPGGNTEAFFGQGTRLTVV.

The chain recombines TRBV10-3 with TRBJ2-2, with D perhaps TRBD1 (6 bases). The V end was cut by 3 bases, the J end by 6 bases, with 11 bases between. The CDR3 runs to 14 residues. Germline CDR1 is ENHRY and CDR2 is SYGVKD. The CDR3 nucleotides are TGTGCCATCAGTGAACAGGGTTTTTCCGGGGAGCTGTTTTTT. This sequence encodes CAISEQGFSGELFF.

In DNA, the CDR3 is TGTGCCAGCAGTCCCAGGGGTCGGGAGACCCAGTACTTC. Its translation is CASSPRGRETQYF. The gene calls are TRBV6-5 and TRBJ2-5; perhaps TRBD1 as D (6 bases). This CDR3 comprises 13 residues. Germline V gives CDR1 MNHEY, CDR2 SVGAGI. Trimming took off 5 bases at V and 5 bases at J, with 12 bases between the two ends.

The chain uses TRBV3-1 (or the pseudogene TRBV3-2) and TRBJ2-1, with TRBD2 as a possible D gene (7 bases). Germline-derived CDR1 and CDR2 are LGHDT and YNNKEL (reference sequence). The CDR3 spans 15 residues. V lost 3 bases and J lost 4, with 13 bases in between. The chain's CDR3 is CASSHDGGRYNEQFF. CDR3 sequence (DNA): TGTGCCAGCAGCCATGACGGGGGGCGGTACAATGAGCAGTTCTTC.

CDR3 protein: CASSLAQGIGAFF. The CDR3 DNA is TGTGCCAGCAGTTTGGCACAGGGGATTGGAGCTTTCTTT. The chain couples TRBV12-3 or TRBV12-4 to TRBJ1-1, with 7 bases identical to TRBD1. V shed 3 bases, J shed 10 bases, and the junction held 8 bases outside the gene matches. This CDR3 has 13 residues.

V usage is TRBV29-1 and J usage is TRBJ2-2; 9 bases are a match to TRBD1. This CDR3 is 16 amino acids long. Germline trimming cut 5 bases from V and 7 bases from J; bases unmatched to any gene: 14. Germline-derived CDR1 and CDR2 are SQVTM and ANQGSEA. In nucleotides, the CDR3 is TGCAGCGTTTTTATAGGTTGGACAGGGGAAATCGGGGAGCTGTTTTTT. As protein: CSVFIGWTGEIGELFF.

The rearrangement links TRBV5-6 to TRBJ1-3; D is unresolved. The CDR3 is 14 amino acids. Between the trimmed V and J ends, which lost 2 bases and 2 bases, there was a span of 8 bases. The germline gives CDR1 SGHDT, CDR2 YYEEEE. CDR3 DNA sequence: TGTGCCAGCAGCTTAGCGCAGGCTGGAAACACCATATATTTT. Translation: CASSLAQAGNTIYF.

This chain joins TRBV7-2 and TRBJ2-5; possible D gene TRBD2, 5 bases. From germline, CDR1 is SGHTA and CDR2 FQGNSA. The V gene lost 4 bases and the J gene lost 5 bases, with 17 bases spanning the gap. The CDR3 loop spans 15 amino acids. CDR3 nucleotides: TGTGCCAGCAGCTCGGCAGCCTCTAGCTTGGAGACCCAGTACTTC. Translating it yields CASSSAASSLETQYF. The full variable domain, its missing parts supplied by reference TRBV7-2 and TRBJ2-5, is GAGVSQSPSNKVTEKGKDVELRCDPISGHTALYWYRQSLGQGLEFLIYFQGNSAPDKSGLPSDRFSAERTGGSVSTLTIQRTQQEDSAVYLCASSSAASSLETQYFGPGTRLLVL.

This chain joins TRBV15 and TRBJ1-5; a possible D gene is TRBD1 (5 bases). CDR1 and CDR2 from the germline V gene are LNHNV and YYDKDF (reference sequence). The CDR3 is 16 residues long. Trimming shortened V by 5 bases and J by 0 bases, and 14 bases separated the two germline ends. The CDR3 DNA reads as TGTGCCACCAGCGACCGAAGGGGTAATAGCAATCAGCCCCAGCATTTT. Amino acids: CATSDRRGNSNQPQHF.

V usage is TRBV29-1 and J usage is TRBJ1-1; no clear D. With 4 bases removed from V and 2 bases from J, the gap between germline ends came to 5 bases. The CDR3 spans 11 residues. Germline CDR1 and CDR2: SQVTM and ANQGSEA. In nucleotides, the CDR3 is TGCAGCGTTGGGATCAACACTGAAGCTTTCTTT. Its protein is CSVGINTEAFF.

The chain couples TRBV9 to TRBJ2-3; 13 bases are a match to TRBD2. The CDR3 extends over 16 amino acids. The ends lost 4 bases at V and 9 bases at J; junction bases unmatched: 11. CDR1 and CDR2 from the germline V gene are SGDLS and YYNGEE. This chain's CDR3 is CASSPSRGTSGTTQYF. The CDR3 DNA reads as TGTGCCAGCAGCCCATCGAGAGGGACTAGCGGGACGACGCAGTATTTT.

This chain connects TRBV5-1 to TRBJ2-1, with D possibly TRBD2 on 7 matching bases. Germline assignment: CDR1 SGHRS and CDR2 YFSETQ. This CDR3 contains 15 residues. Trimming pared 3 bases from V and 5 bases from J, leaving 15 bases between. The DNA of the CDR3 is TGCGCCAGCAGCTCCGGGGGAGGGGGAAACAATGAGCAGTTCTTC. Translated, it gives CASSSGGGGNNEQFF. Variable domain in full (rest from reference TRBV5-1 and TRBJ2-1): KAGVTQTPRYLIKTRGQQVTLSCSPISGHRSVSWYQQTPGQGLQFLFEYFSETQRNKGNFPGRFSGRQFSNSRSEMNVSTLELGDSALYLCASSSGGGGNNEQFFGPGTRLTVL.

The J gene is TRBJ2-7, the V gene TRBV24-1; tentatively, D is TRBD1 (6 bases). CDR3 length: 15 residues. V shed 3 bases and J shed 2 bases, with 13 bases lying between them. Looked up from germline, CDR1 is KGHDR and CDR2 is SFDVKD. The DNA of the CDR3 is TGTGCCACCAGTGATGAAAAGACAGGCCCCTACGAGCAGTACTTC. Its translation: CATSDEKTGPYEQYF.

V is TRBV4-1 and J is TRBJ1-2; 10 positions agree with TRBD1. Trimming at V came to 1 base and at J to 0 bases, leaving 2 bases not matched to a gene. There are 16 residues in the CDR3. Germline loops: CDR1 MGHRA, CDR2 YSYEKL. The CDR3 DNA reads as TGCGCCAGCAGCCAAGTCGGGACAGGGGCTAACTATGGCTACACCTTC. This gives the protein CASSQVGTGANYGYTF.

The chain has TRBV19 and TRBJ1-3; D is ambiguous. Germline assignment: CDR1 LNHDA and CDR2 SQIVND (reference sequence). V shed 3 bases and J shed 2 bases, with 11 bases lying between them. The CDR3 is 15 residues long. CDR3 in DNA: TGTGCCAGTAGTATTATGACGGGGACTGGAAACACCATATATTTT. It specifies CASSIMTGTGNTIYF. Full variable domain (outside the CDR3, taken from reference TRBV19 and TRBJ1-3): DGGITQSPKYLFRKEGQNVTLSCEQNLNHDAMYWYRQDPGQGLRLIYYSQIVNDFQKGDIAEGYSVSREKKESFPLTVTSAQKNPTAFYLCASSIMTGTGNTIYFGEGSWLTVV.

The chain is built from TRBV27 and TRBJ2-1; 12 nucleotides align to TRBD2. The V gene's germline CDR1 is MNHEY and CDR2 SMNVEV (reference sequence). The CDR3 contains 14 residues. Trimming cost V 5 bases and J 5 bases; bases outside gene matches: 1. The CDR3 protein is CASSGLAGHNEQFF. The CDR3 region has the DNA TGTGCCAGCAGTGGACTAGCGGGGCACAATGAGCAGTTCTTC.

This chain uses TRBV7-9 with TRBJ1-1; D unresolved. This CDR3 comprises 12 residues. Germline values: CDR1 SEHNR, CDR2 FQNEAQ (reference sequence). With 5 bases removed from V and 11 bases from J, the gap between germline ends came to 15 bases. CDR3 sequence: CASSPPGPRAFF. CDR3 DNA: TGTGCCAGCAGCCCACCGGGCCCTCGGGCTTTCTTT. Using reference TRBV7-9 and TRBJ1-1 for the parts outside the CDR3, the full variable domain is DTGVSQNPRHKITKRGQNVTFRCDPISEHNRLYWYRQTLGQGPEFLTYFQNEAQLEKSRLLSDRFSAERPKGSFSTLEIQRTEQGDSAMYLCASSPPGPRAFFGQGTRLTVV.

The V and J genes are TRBV6-5 and TRBJ1-3; D perhaps matches TRBD1 (6 bases). The CDR3 extends over 15 amino acids. CDR1 and CDR2 (germline): MNHEY, SVGAGI. V shed 8 bases and J shed 0 bases, with 14 bases lying between them. CDR3 coding DNA: TGTGCCAGCTTAAGGGGGGATTCCTCTGGAAACACCATATATTTT. Translated, it gives CASLRGDSSGNTIYF.

The chain uses TRBV4-3 and TRBJ1-3; no clear D gene. CDR1 is LGHNA, CDR2 YSLEER, per germline. The CDR3 sequence is 13 residues long. Trimming removed 2 bases at V and 0 bases at J, with 2 bases between. In nucleotides, the CDR3 is TGCGCCAGCAGCCAACACTCTGGAAACACCATATATTTT. The encoded protein is CASSQHSGNTIYF.

To note about this clone: The sample holds other DNA sequences that translate to the same CDR3. The gene calls are TRBV2 and TRBJ2-2; no firm D call. From germline, CDR1 is SNHLY and CDR2 FYNNEI. The V and J ends lost 4 bases and 5 bases respectively, with 8 bases between them. The CDR3 length is 13 residues. CDR3 sequence: CASSVYGTGELFF. CDR3 nucleotides: TGTGCCAGCAGTGTCTACGGGACCGGGGAGCTGTTTTTT.

The V call is TRBV4-2, the J call TRBJ2-3; the match to TRBD2 covers 7 bases. The CDR3 is made up of 15 amino acids. Germline CDR1 and CDR2: LGHNA and YNFKEQ. J gave up 3 bases and V 1 base, and 4 bases lay outside the gene matches. The chain's CDR3 is CASSQATGGTDTQYF. As DNA, the CDR3 is TGTGCCAGCAGCCAAGCGACGGGAGGAACAGATACGCAGTATTTT.

This clone was observed once. The chain combines TRBV12-3 or TRBV12-4 with TRBJ1-4; D gene unclear. Trimming took 3 bases from V and 3 from J, leaving 5 bases between them. The CDR3 runs 13 residues. The CDR3, as DNA: TGTGCCAGCAGTTTTAAGTCTAATGAAAAACTGTTTTTT. It is translated as CASSFKSNEKLFF.

The V and J genes are TRBV29-1 and TRBJ1-2; 7 bases line up with TRBD1. Unmatched junction bases numbered 20, after V lost 7 bases and J lost 3 bases. CDR3 length: 17 amino acids. Germline loops: CDR1 SQVTM, CDR2 ANQGSEA. This CDR3 is CSANNPETGQLYYGYTF. The CDR3 DNA sequence: TGCAGCGCCAACAACCCGGAGACGGGACAGCTATACTATGGCTACACCTTC.

This clone was counted once. The chain joins TRBV5-1 to TRBJ2-1; 8 positions match TRBD1. The CDR3 contains 15 residues. J lost 5 bases, V lost 1 base, and 5 bases had no gene match. Germline lookup yields CDR1 SGHRS and CDR2 YFSETQ. Here the CDR3 reads CASSLPTGENNEQFF. The DNA for the CDR3 is TGCGCCAGCAGCTTGCCGACAGGGGAGAACAATGAGCAGTTCTTC.